One sample yielded the 27 T cell receptor beta chains listed below, sequenced in a study of T cell repertoires in cytomegalovirus infection. MiXCR was run by TCRdb on the reads, yielding one entry per CDR3 protein. Of approximately 180,000 distinct CDR3 sequences detected, roughly 20% appear once; the ten largest clones hold just under 3%. Sequencing was carried out using PBMCs. These receptor sequences come from a human donor in good health (CMV status not recorded). Some clones in this sample may be carry-over from other donors' samples.

The CDR3 nucleotides are TGTGCCAGCAGCTTAGGGAGTTCCCGGTGGGATGAGCAGTTCTTC. Its translation is CASSLGSSRWDEQFF. The chain joins TRBV7-9 to TRBJ2-1; D ambiguous. Trimming cost V 1 base and J 8 bases, with 15 bases left between them. CDR3 length: 15 amino acids. Germline CDR1 is SEHNR and CDR2 is FQNEAQ (reference sequence).

Details on this clonotype: A read error may produce the germline difference seen at one junction end. The chain is built from TRBV13 and TRBJ2-3; weak D call: TRBD2 (5 bases). CDR1 is PRHDT and CDR2 is FYEKMQ in the germline V gene (reference sequence). CDR3 length: 14 amino acids. The CDR3 protein is CASSWAGDTDTQYF. CDR3 sequence (DNA): TGCGCCAGCAGCTGGGCGGGCGACACAGATACGCAGTATTTT.

At least ten counts were recorded for this clonotype. The chain joins TRBV7-2 to TRBJ1-5; 9 bases map to TRBD1. The CDR3 extends over 15 amino acids. Germline CDR1 and CDR2: SGHTA and FQGNSA. V lost 1 base to trimming and J lost 7 bases; unmatched junction nucleotides: 5. CDR3 loop: CASSLEGTGNQPQHF. The DNA for the CDR3 is TGTGCCAGCAGCTTAGAAGGGACAGGGAACCAGCCCCAGCATTTT.

This clonotype was detected ten times or more. The rearrangement joins TRBV12-3 or TRBV12-4 to TRBJ1-4; TRBD1 matches at 7 bases. The junction had 3 bases not matched to a gene; V was cut back by 2 bases and J by 3 bases. The CDR3 totals 15 residues. CDR3 region: CASSLTGAANEKLFF. The CDR3 DNA follows: TGTGCCAGCAGTTTAACAGGGGCGGCTAATGAAAAACTGTTTTTT.

The rearrangement joins TRBV4-1 to TRBJ2-7; no clear D. CDR1 and CDR2 from the germline V gene are MGHRA and YSYEKL. The CDR3 runs to 14 residues. The germline V and J ends were trimmed by 4 bases and 1 base, with 11 bases remaining between them. CDR3 protein: CASSPREQSYEQYF. CDR3 nucleotides: TGCGCCAGCAGCCCAAGAGAGCAATCCTACGAGCAGTACTTC.

This clonotype was seen more than once but under ten times. The V and J genes are TRBV7-9 and TRBJ2-7; 10 bases line up with TRBD1. V lost 3 bases to trimming and J lost 7 bases; unmatched junction nucleotides: 6. Germline loops: CDR1 SEHNR, CDR2 FQNEAQ (reference sequence). The CDR3 sequence is 14 residues long. The CDR3 nucleotides are TGTGCCAGCAGCTTGACAGGGGGCGCGGGGGAGCAGTACTTC. It encodes CASSLTGGAGEQYF.

The chain recombines TRBV2 with TRBJ2-7; no clear D. Germline CDR1 reads SNHLY; CDR2 reads FYNNEI. V lost 6 bases, J lost 0 bases, and 6 bases lay in between. There are 12 residues in the CDR3. CDR3 sequence: CASRIFSYEQYF. CDR3 DNA sequence: TGTGCCAGCAGAATATTCTCCTACGAGCAGTACTTC.

This chain uses TRBV20-1 with TRBJ1-2; weak D call: TRBD1 (5 bases). CDR3 length: 13 residues. V lost 2 bases and J 6 bases, leaving 13 bases between the germline ends. Germline CDR1 and CDR2: DFQATT and SNEGSKA (reference sequence). Written as DNA, the CDR3 is TGCAGTGCTAGAAGTCGCCAGGGAGATGGCTACACCTTC. It encodes CSARSRQGDGYTF.

This clonotype was seen many times. The CDR3 DNA sequence: TGTGCCAGCATCCCTTGGACCGATAACTCTGGAAACACCATATATTTT. This translates into CASIPWTDNSGNTIYF. The V and J genes are TRBV6-1 and TRBJ1-3; D unresolved. The CDR3 length is 16 residues. CDR1 and CDR2 (germline): MNHNS, SASEGT. Trimming removed 7 bases from V and 0 bases from J, with 16 bases in between.

This chain joins TRBV5-6 and TRBJ1-5; D gene ambiguous. V was cut by 0 bases and J by 5 bases, with 6 bases left in between. The CDR3 runs 13 residues. CDR1 and CDR2 (germline): SGHDT, YYEEEE. CDR3 nucleotides: TGTGCCAGCAGCTTGGTCGGCGATCAGCCCCAGCATTTT. Protein product: CASSLVGDQPQHF.

V usage is TRBV13 and J usage is TRBJ1-4, with TRBD1 matching over 8 bases. The V gene end was trimmed by 5 bases and the J gene end by 2 bases; junction bases not matched to a gene: 4. The CDR3 has 15 amino acids. In germline, CDR1 is PRHDT, CDR2 FYEKMQ (reference sequence). The CDR3 is CASSTRQGTNEKLFF. The CDR3 nucleotides are TGTGCCAGCAGCACCAGACAGGGGACTAATGAAAAACTGTTTTTT. Complete variable domain (other parts from reference TRBV13 and TRBJ1-4): AAGVIQSPRHLIKEKRETATLKCYPIPRHDTVYWYQQGPGQDPQFLISFYEKMQSDKGSIPDRFSAQQFSDYHSELNMSSLELGDSALYFCASSTRQGTNEKLFFGSGTQLSVL.

This clonotype appeared a few times. The chain couples TRBV27 to TRBJ1-2; 11 nucleotides agree with TRBD1. The CDR3 runs 14 residues. The V segment lost 6 bases and the J segment 5 bases; nucleotides outside the gene matches: 5. In germline, CDR1 is MNHEY, CDR2 SMNVEV (reference sequence). CDR3 nucleotide sequence: TGTGCCAGCAGGCGGGACAGGGGGTCTTATGGCTACACCTTC. This gives the protein CASRRDRGSYGYTF.

Only a few counts were recorded for this clonotype. The V call is TRBV14, the J call TRBJ2-7, with 10 bases identical to TRBD2. The J segment lost 4 bases and the V segment lost 4 bases, leaving 1 base of the junction unmatched. CDR1 and CDR2 from the germline V gene are SGHDN and FVKESK. CDR3 length equals 13 residues. Here the CDR3 DNA reads TGTGCCAGCAGCCCTAGCGGGAGTTACGAGCAGTACTTC. This sequence encodes CASSPSGSYEQYF.

The sample holds many counts of this clonotype. The chain uses TRBV7-2 and TRBJ2-4; 9 nucleotides align to TRBD1. With V trimmed by 5 bases and J by 7 bases, 9 bases remained unmatched. The CDR3 extends over 15 amino acids. Looked up from germline, CDR1 is SGHTA and CDR2 is FQGNSA. This CDR3 reads CASSVPGTGLNIQYF. CDR3 DNA sequence: TGTGCCAGCAGCGTACCCGGGACAGGGCTGAACATTCAGTACTTC.

This clonotype was counted only a few times. The CDR3: CASSRTLETQYF. CDR3 bases: TGTGCCAGCAGCCGAACCCTCGAGACCCAGTACTTC. The J gene is TRBJ2-5, the V gene TRBV14; no reliable D call. This CDR3 has 12 amino acids. Germline values: CDR1 SGHDN, CDR2 FVKESK. V shed 4 bases and J shed 5 bases, with 8 bases lying between them. Drawing the rest from reference TRBV14 and TRBJ2-5, the complete variable domain is EAGVTQFPSHSVIEKGQTVTLRCDPISGHDNLYWYRRVMGKEIKFLLHFVKESKQDESGMPNNRFLAERTGGTYSTLKVQPAELEDSGVYFCASSRTLETQYFGPGTRLLVL.

This clonotype has at least ten counts. The chain uses TRBV7-2 and TRBJ2-1; 10 positions match TRBD2. Germline values: CDR1 SGHTA, CDR2 FQGNSA. V shed 4 bases, J shed 0 bases, and the junction held 3 bases outside the gene matches. The CDR3 spans 16 residues. The DNA of the CDR3 is TGTGCCAGCAGCTCTAGCGGGAGCGCCTCCTACAATGAGCAGTTCTTC. This translates into CASSSSGSASYNEQFF.

This rearrangement joins TRBV28 to TRBJ2-7, with TRBD1 matching over 8 bases. CDR3 length: 14 amino acids. Germline V gene lookup returns CDR1 MDHEN and CDR2 SYDVKM. Trimming took 7 bases from V and 4 from J; bases not matched to a gene: 9. CDR3 protein: CASTLRGPGYEQYF. In DNA, the CDR3 is TGTGCCAGCACCCTCAGGGGGCCCGGATACGAGCAGTACTTC.

The chain carries TRBV20-1 and TRBJ2-1; a possible D gene is TRBD1 (6 bases). The CDR3 spans 14 residues. Germline-derived CDR1 and CDR2 are DFQATT and SNEGSKA (reference sequence). V lost 3 bases to trimming and J lost 6 bases, with 15 bases between them. The CDR3 nucleotides are TGCAGTGCTAGGTCCCAGGGGCTATTCAATGAGCAGTTCTTC. Residues: CSARSQGLFNEQFF.

The rearrangement links TRBV7-6 to TRBJ1-4; maybe TRBD1 (5 bases). The CDR3 contains 15 residues. Trimming stripped 5 bases from V and 8 bases from J, with 18 bases between. Germline CDR1 and CDR2: SGHVS and FNYEAQ. Here the CDR3 DNA reads TGTGCCAGCAGCCGGGACCCACGAACGCACGAAAAACTGTTTTTT. Its protein product is CASSRDPRTHEKLFF. Variable domain in full (rest from reference TRBV7-6 and TRBJ1-4): GAGVSQSPRYKVTKRGQDVALRCDPISGHVSLYWYRQALGQGPEFLTYFNYEAQQDKSGLPNDRFSAERPEGSISTLTIQRTEQRDSAMYRCASSRDPRTHEKLFFGSGTQLSVL.

This clonotype occurred a few times. The gene calls are TRBV19 and TRBJ1-5, with D perhaps TRBD1 (5 bases). V shed 8 bases and J shed 2 bases, with 22 bases lying between them. This CDR3 is 17 amino acids long. Germline V gives CDR1 LNHDA, CDR2 SQIVND (reference sequence). The CDR3 DNA reads TGTGCCAGTGACCTATCTGGGACCATGACCGGCAATCAGCCCCAGCATTTT. Translated, it gives CASDLSGTMTGNQPQHF.

In this sample, this clonotype turned up a few times. The chain has TRBV29-1 and TRBJ2-2; a possible D gene is TRBD2 (5 bases). This CDR3 contains 14 residues. The V end was cut by 5 bases, the J end by 2 bases, with 12 bases between. Germline assignment: CDR1 SQVTM and CDR2 ANQGSEA. CDR3 nucleotides: TGCAGCGTTTGGACGGAGGAAAACACCGGGGAGCTGTTTTTT. Encoded protein: CSVWTEENTGELFF.

Comments on this clonotype: This clone may be a read error of a much larger clone one base away. V is TRBV6-6 and J is TRBJ1-6; D not resolved. The ends were cut back, 5 bases at V and 6 bases at J, with 17 bases in the middle. The CDR3 extends over 16 amino acids. Germline CDR1 reads MNHNY; CDR2 reads SVGAGI (reference sequence). For the CDR3, the DNA is TGTGCCAGCAGTGGGTGGTGGAGGGTGGCTAATTCACCCCTCCACTTT. It translates to CASSGWWRVANSPLHF.

This clonotype was found a few times. The chain employs TRBV20-1 and TRBJ1-5; D is undetermined. The CDR3 extends over 12 amino acids. V shed 5 bases and J shed 5 bases, with 10 bases lying between them. Germline CDR1 reads DFQATT; CDR2 reads SNEGSKA (reference sequence). CDR3 sequence (DNA): TGCAGTGCTGACTCCCCCGATCAGCCCCAGCATTTT. This codes for CSADSPDQPQHF.

This clonotype was seen repeatedly, ten times or more. This chain connects TRBV7-8 to TRBJ1-1; D perhaps matches TRBD1 (5 bases). The V and J ends lost 4 bases and 5 bases respectively, with 14 bases between them. The CDR3 is 14 amino acids. The V gene's germline CDR1 is SGHVS and CDR2 FQNEAQ. Here the CDR3 reads CASSSVAGVTEAFF. As DNA, the CDR3 is TGTGCCAGCAGCTCCGTCGCGGGGGTAACTGAAGCTTTCTTT.

This chain connects TRBV9 to TRBJ2-7; TRBD1 is a possible D gene (6 bases). V gave up 4 bases and J gave up 3 bases, with 14 bases separating them. The CDR3 sequence is 14 residues long. Germline CDR1 SGDLS, CDR2 YYNGEE. CDR3: CASSPSSRGYEQYF. DNA for the CDR3: TGTGCCAGCAGCCCCTCTTCCAGGGGCTACGAGCAGTACTTC.

The chain has TRBV29-1 and TRBJ1-1; a possible D gene is TRBD1 (6 bases). CDR3 length: 16 amino acids. The germline V gene encodes CDR1 SQVTM and CDR2 ANQGSEA. V gave up 0 bases and J gave up 1 base, with 15 bases separating them. This CDR3 reads CSVEDTLPRGNTEAFF. The DNA of the CDR3 is TGCAGCGTTGAAGACACGCTCCCCAGGGGGAACACTGAAGCTTTCTTT.

The V gene is TRBV12-3 or TRBV12-4, the J gene TRBJ2-1; D gene uncertain. The CDR3 runs 13 residues. V lost 4 bases, J lost 6 bases, and 10 bases lay in between. As DNA, the CDR3 is TGTGCCAGCAGTTCCGGGCAGACCAATGAGCAGTTCTTC. Amino acids: CASSSGQTNEQFF.